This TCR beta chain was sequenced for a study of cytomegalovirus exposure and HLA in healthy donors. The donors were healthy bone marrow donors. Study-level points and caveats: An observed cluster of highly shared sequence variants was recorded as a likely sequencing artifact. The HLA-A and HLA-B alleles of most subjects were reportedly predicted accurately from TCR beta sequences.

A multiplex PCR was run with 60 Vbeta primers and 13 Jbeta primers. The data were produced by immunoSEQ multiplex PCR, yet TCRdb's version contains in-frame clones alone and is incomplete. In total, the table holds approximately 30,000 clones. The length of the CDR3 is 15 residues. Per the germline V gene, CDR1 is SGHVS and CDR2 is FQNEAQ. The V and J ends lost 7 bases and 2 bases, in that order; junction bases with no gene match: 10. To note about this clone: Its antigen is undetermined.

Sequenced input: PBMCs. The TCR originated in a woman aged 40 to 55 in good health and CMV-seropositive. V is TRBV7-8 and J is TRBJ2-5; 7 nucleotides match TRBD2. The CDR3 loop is CASTDLGLVQETQYF. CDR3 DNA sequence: TGTGCCAGCACCGACCTTGGACTAGTTCAAGAGACCCAGTACTTC.